This T cell receptor (beta chain) derives from a study of CD8 T cells in Susac syndrome. Notes on the study in general: As the study acknowledged, the number of individuals who were part of its TCR sequencing and HLA analysis was relatively small.

Reverse transcription used roughly 0.45 to 1 ug RNA and random hexamers. TCRdb analysed the immunoSEQ multiplex PCR reads with MiXCR anew, one entry per CDR3 protein. The table records approximately 190,000 distinct CDR3 sequences, 80% to 95% of them present only once. This clonotype was seen only once. The antigen remains unidentified. The germline CDR1 and CDR2 sequences are MNHEY and SMNVEV (reference sequence). The CDR3 has 13 amino acids. V was clipped by 6 bases and J by 4 bases, with 12 bases between them. The healthy controls were matched to patients by age and sex. Negative isolation yielded CD4+ and CD8+ T cells, and FACS enriched TEMRA cells.

This sequence was found in a human donor in good health. This rearrangement joins TRBV27 to TRBJ1-1; D is undetermined. The sequencing input was CD4+ T cells from PBMCs. The CDR3 reads CASRYQWGTEAFF. CDR3 coding DNA: TGTGCCAGCAGGTACCAGTGGGGCACTGAAGCTTTCTTT.